This T cell receptor beta chain was sequenced during a study of regulatory T cells in long-lasting Graves disease. Concerning this clonotype: Antigen specificity is unknown.

CDR1 is SGHRS and CDR2 is YFSETQ in the germline V gene. CDR3 length equals 15 residues. V dropped 4 bases and J dropped 2 bases, with 16 bases sitting between them. HTBI primers from iRepertoire and Arm-PCR of CDR3 regions yielded the TCR beta libraries. TCRdb called the multiplex PCR reads again in MiXCR, with one record for every CDR3 protein. The sample lists roughly 450,000 distinct CDR3 sequences; less than 25% were seen once. The time point denotes: persistent/refractory GD, antithyroid drugs over 5 years with positive TRAb. The TCR library was prepared using RNA isolated from PBMCs. Study-wide findings and caveats: Persistent disease was associated with favored TRBV28 usage and with favored use of TRBJ1-2 and TRBJ2-5.

The rearrangement uses TRBV5-1 and TRBJ2-7, with D possibly being TRBD1 or TRBD2 (5 bases each). The starting material was peripheral blood mononuclear cells (PBMCs), obtained when the disease was refractory, from a patient treated with antithyroid drugs. The receptor's source is a female donor with Graves disease. CDR3 amino acids: CASSPGTLRPYEQYF. The CDR3 DNA follows: TGCGCCAGCAGCCCGGGGACGCTACGGCCCTACGAGCAGTACTTC.